This entry lists 25 T cell receptor beta chains sequenced from one sample in a study of radiotherapy plus CTLA-4 blockade in lung cancer. The assay was immunoSEQ multiplex PCR, and TCRdb's table has in-frame clones only and misses some. The table lists approximately 89,000 clones, around 78% of them singletons. The sequences come from peripheral blood, collected from a patient treated with radiotherapy plus ipilimumab. All receptors come from a human donor with non-small cell lung cancer who had a partial response to radiotherapy plus ipilimumab. Some clones in this sample may be carry-over from other donors' samples.

The chain combines TRBV6-6 with TRBJ1-1; the match to TRBD1 covers 10 bases. The junction had 10 bases not matched to a gene; V was cut back by 7 bases and J by 5 bases. CDR3 size: 15 residues. CDR1 and CDR2 (germline): MNHNY, SVGAGI (reference sequence). The CDR3 loop reads CASIDPGQGKTEAFF. The CDR3 DNA reads as TGTGCCAGCATCGACCCGGGACAGGGGAAGACTGAAGCTTTCTTT.

This sequence joins TRBV19 and TRBJ1-5; 7 bases agree with TRBD1. CDR3 size: 14 residues. The ends lost 6 bases at V and 1 base at J; junction bases unmatched: 3. The germline V gene has CDR1 LNHDA and CDR2 SQIVND (reference sequence). CDR3 sequence reads: CASRGTDSNQPQHF. In DNA, the CDR3 is TGTGCCAGTAGAGGGACAGACAGCAATCAGCCCCAGCATTTT. The complete variable domain, with remaining parts taken from reference TRBV19 and TRBJ1-5, reads DGGITQSPKYLFRKEGQNVTLSCEQNLNHDAMYWYRQDPGQGLRLIYYSQIVNDFQKGDIAEGYSVSREKKESFPLTVTSAQKNPTAFYLCASRGTDSNQPQHFGDGTRLSIL.

This sequence joins TRBV19 and TRBJ2-3; 10 positions match TRBD1. Losses at the gene ends were 4 bases for V and 1 base for J; bases not matched to a gene: 8. CDR1 is LNHDA, CDR2 SQIVND, per germline (reference sequence). The CDR3 loop spans 17 amino acids. The CDR3, as DNA: TGTGCCAGTAGTACTCGACAGGGGGCACGGGGCACAGATACGCAGTATTTT. Residues: CASSTRQGARGTDTQYF.

This clone has just a few counts. The genes are TRBV28 and TRBJ1-4; 7 positions agree with TRBD1. V was pared by 5 bases and J by 8 bases, with 8 bases of the junction left unmatched. This CDR3 spans 14 amino acids. The germline CDR1 and CDR2 sequences are MDHEN and SYDVKM. This CDR3 reads CASSTRQGEEKLFF. As DNA, the CDR3 is TGTGCCAGCAGTACTCGACAGGGAGAGGAAAAACTGTTTTTT.

V is TRBV19 and J is TRBJ2-5; a possible D gene is TRBD2 (5 bases). The CDR3 length is 13 residues. Germline V CDR1 and CDR2: LNHDA, SQIVND (reference sequence). V gave up 3 bases and J gave up 5 bases, with 10 bases separating them. CDR3 bases: TGTGCCAGTAGTATCACGCGGGCCGAGACCCAGTACTTC. As protein: CASSITRAETQYF.

The chain is built from TRBV2 and TRBJ2-2; D is ambiguous. The V end lost 7 bases, the J end lost 2 bases, and 14 bases lay between the germline ends. The germline gives CDR1 SNHLY, CDR2 FYNNEI. The CDR3 loop spans 15 amino acids. CDR3 nucleotide sequence: TGTGCCAGCATTTCCTCGCGGATAAACACCGGGGAGCTGTTTTTT. Residues: CASISSRINTGELFF.

This chain's CDR3 is CARSLGTEPVSGANVLTF. In DNA form, the CDR3 reads TGTGCCAGAAGCTTGGGGACAGAGCCTGTCTCTGGGGCCAACGTCCTGACTTTC. The chain couples TRBV5-3 to TRBJ2-6, with a possible D match to TRBD1 (6 bases). TRBV5-3 is reported as an ORF; its role is uncertain. V lost 0 bases and J lost 0, with 13 bases in between. This CDR3 region has 18 residues.

The V call is TRBV27, the J call TRBJ2-7; 7 positions match TRBD1. Germline loops: CDR1 MNHEY, CDR2 SMNVEV (reference sequence). Losses at the gene ends were 4 bases for V and 4 bases for J; bases not matched to a gene: 10. The CDR3 has 15 amino acids. The CDR3 region is CASSYLPDRYYEQYF. Written as DNA, the CDR3 is TGTGCCAGCAGTTACCTACCGGACAGGTATTACGAGCAGTACTTC.

This clone has just one count. This chain uses TRBV20-1 with TRBJ2-7, with D unresolved. Trimming cost V 3 bases and J 5 bases, with 8 bases left between them. CDR1 and CDR2 from the germline V gene are DFQATT and SNEGSKA (reference sequence). The CDR3 runs 11 residues. CDR3 in amino acids: CSASGLDEQYF. For the CDR3, the DNA is TGCAGTGCTAGCGGTTTGGACGAGCAGTACTTC.

The chain links TRBV9 to TRBJ2-7; 11 bases fit TRBD2. Trimming took 8 bases from V and 5 from J; bases not matched to a gene: 9. This CDR3 comprises 14 residues. Germline V lookup: CDR1 SGDLS, CDR2 YYNGEE. CDR3 in amino acids: CAREPSGRKHEQYF. CDR3 bases: TGTGCCAGGGAACCTAGCGGGAGGAAGCACGAGCAGTACTTC.

The chain is built from TRBV5-1 and TRBJ2-5; 8 nucleotides align to TRBD2. CDR1 is SGHRS and CDR2 is YFSETQ in the germline V gene. The CDR3 extends over 16 amino acids. V was clipped by 5 bases and J by 4 bases; unmatched bases: 13. DNA of the CDR3: TGCGCCAGCAGGGCCGGTCAAGCGGGAGTCCTAGAGACCCAGTACTTC. Its protein product is CASRAGQAGVLETQYF.

This clone was recorded once. V usage is TRBV5-1 and J usage is TRBJ1-1; maybe TRBD1 (5 bases). The germline CDR1 and CDR2 sequences are SGHRS and YFSETQ. V was cut by 0 bases and J by 7 bases, with 13 bases left in between. This CDR3 region has 14 residues. The CDR3 DNA is TGCGCCAGCAGCTTGGGGGCCGACAGTCGTGAAGCTTTCTTT. Amino acid sequence: CASSLGADSREAFF. The whole variable domain, filled in from reference TRBV5-1 and TRBJ1-1, reads KAGVTQTPRYLIKTRGQQVTLSCSPISGHRSVSWYQQTPGQGLQFLFEYFSETQRNKGNFPGRFSGRQFSNSRSEMNVSTLELGDSALYLCASSLGADSREAFFGQGTRLTVV.

In this sample, this clone turned up once. The gene calls are TRBV29-1 and TRBJ2-5, with D unclear. The germline gives CDR1 SQVTM, CDR2 ANQGSEA. Trimming removed 6 bases at V and 5 bases at J, with 7 bases between. The CDR3 runs 10 residues. The CDR3 nucleotides read TGCAGCGTCTCTGTGGAGACCCAGTACTTC. Its translation: CSVSVETQYF.

The rearrangement links TRBV28 to TRBJ1-5; D unclear. Germline V gene data show CDR1 as MDHEN and CDR2 as SYDVKM. CDR3 length: 12 amino acids. V was pared by 6 bases and J by 1 base, with 4 bases between. This CDR3 reads CASSGSNQPQHF. Here the CDR3 DNA reads TGTGCCAGCAGCGGGAGCAATCAGCCCCAGCATTTT.

This sequence joins TRBV18 and TRBJ2-1; the match to TRBD1 covers 8 bases. V lost 4 bases to trimming and J lost 5 bases; unmatched junction nucleotides: 10. The germline gives CDR1 KGHSH, CDR2 LQKENI. The CDR3 runs to 16 residues. The CDR3 DNA is TGTGCCAGCTCACGAACTGGCCAGGGGGCCCACAATGAGCAGTTCTTC. Translated: CASSRTGQGAHNEQFF.

The genes are TRBV29-1 and TRBJ2-3; tentative D call: TRBD1 (5 bases). In germline, CDR1 is SQVTM, CDR2 ANQGSEA. CDR3 length equals 13 residues. Trimming removed 5 bases at V and 3 bases at J, with 12 bases between. The CDR3, as DNA: TGCAGCGTTCGCCAGGGTAGGACAGATACGCAGTATTTT. This codes for CSVRQGRTDTQYF.

The rearrangement uses TRBV7-2 and TRBJ2-5; 13 positions agree with TRBD2. Germline V gene lookup returns CDR1 SGHTA and CDR2 FQGNSA. This CDR3 has 16 residues. The V gene end was trimmed by 0 bases and the J gene end by 5 bases; junction bases not matched to a gene: 3. CDR3 DNA: TGTGCCAGCAGCTTAGCACTAGCGGGGGGGCAGGAGACCCAGTACTTC. Protein product: CASSLALAGGQETQYF. The full variable domain, with the rest looked up from reference TRBV7-2 and TRBJ2-5, is GAGVSQSPSNKVTEKGKDVELRCDPISGHTALYWYRQSLGQGLEFLIYFQGNSAPDKSGLPSDRFSAERTGGSVSTLTIQRTQQEDSAVYLCASSLALAGGQETQYFGPGTRLLVL.

The V and J genes are TRBV30 and TRBJ2-7, with D maybe TRBD1 (6 bases). The CDR3 extends over 14 amino acids. V was cut by 2 bases and J by 3 bases, with 14 bases left in between. Germline V gene sequence: CDR1 GTSNPN, CDR2 SVGIG (reference sequence). The CDR3, as DNA: TGTGCCTGGAGTAGGGGACACAACTTCTACGAGCAGTACTTC. Translating gives CAWSRGHNFYEQYF.

The J gene is TRBJ2-1, the V gene TRBV7-3; TRBD2 matches at 14 bases. V shed 5 bases and J 10 bases; nucleotides not matched to a gene: 13. CDR1 and CDR2 from the germline V gene are SGHTA and FQGTGA. This CDR3 is 17 amino acids long. The CDR3 coding sequence is TGTGCCAGCAGCGACCCCGGGACTAGCGGGAGTCGTGGAGAGCAGTTCTTC. Translating gives CASSDPGTSGSRGEQFF.

The gene calls are TRBV27 and TRBJ2-5; possibly TRBD2 for D (5 bases). V lost 4 bases and J 2 bases, leaving 20 bases between the germline ends. Germline V CDR1 and CDR2: MNHEY, SMNVEV (reference sequence). The CDR3 has 17 residues. The CDR3 DNA reads as TGTGCCAGCAGTTCAGGTTTTGGGAAACTAGAACAAGAGACCCAGTACTTC. Its translation is CASSSGFGKLEQETQYF.

This chain links TRBV5-5 with TRBJ2-1, with 9 bases aligning to TRBD1. CDR3 size: 14 residues. The germline gives CDR1 SGHKS, CDR2 YYEKEE (reference sequence). Losses at the gene ends were 0 bases for V and 8 bases for J; bases not matched to a gene: 3. The CDR3 loop is CASSLDRGRDEQFF. The CDR3 DNA reads TGTGCCAGCAGCTTGGACAGGGGGCGCGATGAGCAGTTCTTC.

This rearrangement joins TRBV6-6 to TRBJ2-7; D perhaps matches TRBD1 (6 bases). V gave up 5 bases and J gave up 2 bases, with 16 bases separating them. The CDR3 loop spans 15 amino acids. CDR1 and CDR2 from the germline V gene are MNHNY and SVGAGI (reference sequence). The CDR3 here is CASSATGGSTYEQYF. DNA of the CDR3: TGTGCCAGCAGTGCGACAGGAGGTTCCACCTACGAGCAGTACTTC.

This clone was detected only a few times. This chain joins TRBV7-2 and TRBJ2-1; 7 bases are shared with TRBD2. The CDR3 runs to 15 residues. The V gene end was trimmed by 5 bases and the J gene end by 0 bases; junction bases not matched to a gene: 4. The germline V gene encodes CDR1 SGHTA and CDR2 FQGNSA. The CDR3 sequence: CASSAGLPSYNEQFF. The CDR3 coding sequence is TGTGCCAGCAGCGCGGGACTACCCTCCTACAATGAGCAGTTCTTC.

This clone was recorded a few times. This sequence joins TRBV7-8 and TRBJ2-5; 7 positions agree with TRBD2. The closer fit of TRBJ2-7 to the DNA end suggests the J call may be wrong. Germline CDR1 and CDR2: SGHVS and FQNEAQ. The CDR3 is made up of 16 amino acids. The CDR3 bases are TGTGCCAGCAGCTTGTCCTCGTCGGGAGGTCCCTACGAGCAGTACTTC. Translating it yields CASSLSSSGGPYEQYF.

The CDR3 DNA is TGTGCCAGCAGCCAAGAACCCCGGAGCGGGACTGAAGCTTTCTTT. This gives the protein CASSQEPRSGTEAFF. The chain has TRBV4-2 and TRBJ1-1; D unclear. From germline, CDR1 is LGHNA and CDR2 YNFKEQ. Trimming shortened V by 0 bases and J by 5 bases, and 13 bases separated the two germline ends. The CDR3 consists of 15 residues.